This T cell receptor (beta chain) came from a study of shared clonotypes between healthy human individuals. The germline V gene encodes CDR1 MRHNA and CDR2 SNTAGT. V was trimmed by 4 bases and J by 4 bases, leaving 19 bases between them. This CDR3 is built from 16 residues. The deep-level immunoSEQ assay was used. Profiled with immunoSEQ multiplex PCR; TCRdb holds only in-frame clones, not every one. The sample lists about 480,000 clones, over 60% occurring once. The sample comprised PBMCs. The rearrangement links TRBV6-4 to TRBJ1-2, with TRBD1 as a possible D gene (6 bases). The receptor was isolated from a woman between 40 and 55 years old in good health. Some clones in this sample may be carry-over from other donors' samples. In nucleotides, the CDR3 is TGTGCCAGCAGTGCCGAGGACAGCGAATCACTCTATGGCTACACCTTC. Translating it yields CASSAEDSESLYGYTF.